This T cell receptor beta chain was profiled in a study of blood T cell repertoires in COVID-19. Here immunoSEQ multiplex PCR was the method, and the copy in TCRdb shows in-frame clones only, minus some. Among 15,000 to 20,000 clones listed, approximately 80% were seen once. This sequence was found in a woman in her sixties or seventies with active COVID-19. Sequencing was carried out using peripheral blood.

The CDR3 DNA reads as TGTGCCAGCAGCTTAGGGGTTGCGGAGGCCCCCTACGAGCAGTACTTC. It encodes CASSLGVAEAPYEQYF. The genes are TRBV7-2 and TRBJ2-7; maybe TRBD2 (5 bases). The CDR3 extends over 16 amino acids. Trimming left V 1 base short and J 2 bases short, with 15 bases between. Germline V gives CDR1 SGHTA, CDR2 FQGNSA.